This entry lists 12 T cell receptor beta chains sequenced from one sample in a study of monozygotic twins with inflammatory bowel disease (dated by TCRdb to about 2019). Libraries were made using 5' RACE. Data came from an Illumina HiSeq 2500. TCRdb reanalyzed the reads, keeping one entry per CDR3 protein sequence and omitting DNA. This sample's records show a few hundred thousand distinct CDR3 sequences. The ten biggest clones cover about 2.3% of the sample. Specimen: blood. All receptors come from a human donor with ulcerative colitis or Crohn's disease, or a healthy co-twin of an affected twin (not recorded which).

The genes are TRBV7-2 and TRBJ2-2; lacking DNA, the TRBD1 call made by TCRdb goes unchecked. The germline V gene encodes CDR1 SGHTA and CDR2 FQGNSA. The CDR3 is 15 amino acids. CDR3: CASSLGQGRTGELFF.

The chain is built from TRBV12-3 or TRBV12-4 and TRBJ1-4; TCRdb reports TRBD1, a call that lacks DNA to check it against. The CDR3 is 15 residues long. CDR3 in amino acids: CASSPRTGVIEKLFF.

This rearrangement joins TRBV28 to TRBJ2-7. CDR3 length: 14 amino acids. Germline CDR1 and CDR2: MDHEN and SYDVKM. The CDR3: CASSFGDSSYEQYF.

The chain is built from TRBV5-1 and TRBJ2-6. Looked up from germline, CDR1 is SGHRS and CDR2 is YFSETQ. This CDR3 comprises 17 residues. The CDR3 sequence is CASSYGQASSGANVLTF.

The CDR3 here is CASSQDGPGAKNIQYF. The chain combines TRBV4-3 with TRBJ2-4; lacking DNA, the TRBD1 call made by TCRdb goes unchecked. Looked up from germline, CDR1 is LGHNA and CDR2 is YSLEER. The length of the CDR3 is 16 residues.

V usage is TRBV7-2 and J usage is TRBJ1-1; there is no DNA to check the TCRdb D call of TRBD1. Per the germline V gene, CDR1 is SGHTA and CDR2 is FQGNSA. CDR3 length: 15 residues. The CDR3 sequence is CASSPNPGGGTEAFF.

V is TRBV6-6 and J is TRBJ2-7. The CDR3 extends over 11 amino acids. Germline V CDR1 and CDR2: MNHNY, SVGAGI (reference sequence). CDR3 sequence: CASRHSYEQYF.

The chain links TRBV6-5 to TRBJ1-4. The germline CDR1 and CDR2 sequences are MNHEY and SVGAGI. This CDR3 contains 13 residues. The CDR3 sequence: CASSYRDHEQLFF.

This chain uses TRBV11-2 with TRBJ2-1; the D call of TRBD2 rests on TCRdb alone, since no DNA is present to check it. CDR3 size: 14 residues. Germline V gene data show CDR1 as SGHAT and CDR2 as FQNNGV. This CDR3 reads CASSLASFINEQFF. The full variable domain, its missing parts supplied by reference TRBV11-2 and TRBJ2-1, is EAGVAQSPRYKIIEKRQSVAFWCNPISGHATLYWYQQILGQGPKLLIQFQNNGVVDDSQLPKDRFSAERLKGVDSTLKIQPAKLEDSAVYLCASSLASFINEQFFGPGTRLTVL.

The CDR3 sequence is CSARPGQGTYEQYF. The V and J genes are TRBV20-1 and TRBJ2-7; TCRdb's assignment of TRBD1 cannot be checked, as there is no DNA. Germline V lookup: CDR1 DFQATT, CDR2 SNEGSKA (reference sequence). The CDR3 is 14 residues long.

The chain joins TRBV30 to TRBJ2-7; with no DNA, the TCRdb D assignment of TRBD1 cannot be verified. Germline assignment: CDR1 GTSNPN and CDR2 SVGIG (reference sequence). This CDR3 has 12 residues. CDR3 residues: CAWSLTGYEQYF.

This sequence joins TRBV20-1 and TRBJ2-1. Germline CDR1 and CDR2: DFQATT and SNEGSKA (reference sequence). The length of the CDR3 is 15 residues. The CDR3 loop is CSARVGSTPYNEQFF.